This is a list of T cell receptor delta chains from one sample in a study of Vδ1+ human thymocytes. TCRdb re-called clones from the multiplex PCR reads via CATT. This table has over 45,000 delta-chain clones, around a sixth appearing once. Sequenced material: Vdelta1+ gamma-delta thymocytes from the thymus. The receptors stem from a boy in the first two years of life who had congenital heart surgery. CDR3s include the opening cysteine and the closing phenylalanine or tryptophan. A D gene is named only where the DNA matches it firmly. Clone size is stated in some rows and not others, as once, few, many or a class when expanded.

TRDJ1 | TRDD3 | . | TRDV1 | TGTGCTCTTGGGGAACTAGATTGCGCCGACTGGGGAAAAATCGATAAACTCATCTTT | CALGELDCADWGKIDKLIF
TRDJ1 | . | . | TRDV1 | TGTGCTCTTGGGGCCTCCGCGCCTCCATGGTACTGGGACTGCGATAAACTCATCTTT | CALGASAPPWYWDCDKLIF
TRDJ1 | TRDD3 | few | TRDV1 | TGTGCTCTTGGGGAACTAGCAGCCTCCCCATTTGTACTGGGGATCCCCTTAGCCGATAAACTCATCTTT | CALGELAASPFVLGIPLADKLIF
TRDJ1 | . | few | TRDV1 | TGTGCTCTTGGGGACCGATACTCGGGGAGACAGTACACCGATAAACTCATCTTT | CALGDRYSGRQYTDKLIF
TRDJ2 | TRDD3 | . | TRDV1 | TGTGCTCTTGGGCCATCCCTTTACTGGGGAATCCACGTGGCTTTGACAGCACAACTCTTCTTT | CALGPSLYWGIHVALTAQLFF
TRDJ1 | TRDD3 | few | TRDV1 | TGTGCTCTTGGGGAACTCATCGTACACTCGGTGCTGGGGGATGCGAGGGATAAACTCATCTTT | CALGELIVHSVLGDARDKLIF
TRDJ1 | TRDD3 | . | TRDV1 | TGTGCTCTTGGGGAGCCCCTACGGGCCCACTGGGGGAGCACCGATAAACTCATCTTT | CALGEPLRAHWGSTDKLIF
TRDJ4 | . | . | TRDV1 | TGTGCTCTTGGGAACCAGTACTGGACGGGGGGCAGACCCCTGATCTTT | CALGNQYWTGGRPLIF
TRDJ1 | TRDD3 | . | TRDV1 | TGTGCTCTTGGGGACCATCCAAGGGCCTACAGGGGGGATAGGTGGGGCGATAAACTCATCTTT | CALGDHPRAYRGDRWGDKLIF
TRDJ1 | TRDD3 | few | TRDV2 | TGTGCCTGTGAGCCGGGGATACTGTCCGATAAACCCATCTTT | CACEPGILSDKPIF
TRDJ1 | TRDD3 | . | TRDV1 | TGTGCTCTTGGAGCTCGCACCGGCCCCTACCGGGGATACGCTGAACTCATCTTT | CALGARTGPYRGYAELIF
TRDJ1 | TRDD3 | . | TRDV1 | TGTGCTCTTGGGAACCCATCGAATCATTCTCCTAAAGCTGGGGGATTGAGGGGACTCATCTTT | CALGNPSNHSPKAGGLRGLIF
TRDJ1 | TRDD3 | . | TRDV1 | TGTGCTCTTGGGGAACTATTCCTACTTGATTTGGGGGATACGCTCGCCGATAAACTCATCTTT | CALGELFLLDLGDTLADKLIF
TRDJ1 | . | few | TRDV1 | TGTGCTCTTGGGGAACCTTCCTACGGGGGGATTCAGTACACCGATAAACTCATCTTT | CALGEPSYGGIQYTDKLIF
TRDJ1 | TRDD2 | few | TRDV1 | TGTGCTCTTGGGGACCTCTTCCTACGGTGGGGGGGCCCGTACACCGATAAACTCATCTTT | CALGDLFLRWGGPYTDKLIF
TRDJ1 | TRDD3 | . | TRDV1 | TGTGCTCTTGGGGAACTAGTGCAGCTCGGACTACTGGGGGATAACACCGATAAACTCATCTTT | CALGELVQLGLLGDNTDKLIF
TRDJ1 | . | . | TRDV1 | TGTGCTCTTGGGGAAAGTCAACGCTGCTGTGTGGGGGTAGTATACACCGATAAACTCATCTTT | CALGESQRCCVGVVYTDKLIF
TRDJ1 | TRDD3 | few | TRDV2 | TGTGCCTGTGACAAAAACTGGGGGATACCTTGCACCGATAAACTCATCTTT | CACDKNWGIPCTDKLIF
TRDJ1 | TRDD3 | . | TRDV1 | TGTGCTCTTGGGGGCTGCAAGACTGGGGGATACTCCCAAACCCCAGACACCGATAAACTCATCTTT | CALGGCKTGGYSQTPDTDKLIF
TRDJ1 | TRDD3 | . | TRDV1 | TGTGCTCTTGGGGACCTTCCCCTCGTAACTGGGGGGTACGCGGCCGATAAACTCATCTTT | CALGDLPLVTGGYAADKLIF
TRDJ1 | . | . | TRDV1 | TGTGCTCTTGGGTACCAATTCGGAGTTGTTAGAGATAAACTCATCTTT | CALGYQFGVVRDKLIF
TRDJ1 | . | few | TRDV1 | TGTGCTCTTGGGCCGCTTCCCCGGTACACCGATAAACTCATCTTT | CALGPLPRYTDKLIF
TRDJ1 | TRDD3 | . | TRDV1 | TGTGCTCTTGGGGAACTCTCCCTACTTGCTACCATACTGGGGTGGTACACCGATAAACTCATCTTT | CALGELSLLATILGWYTDKLIF
TRDJ1 | TRDD3 | . | TRDV1 | TGTGCTCTTGGGAACTACTTCACTGGGGGATATACCGATAAACTCATCTTT | CALGNYFTGGYTDKLIF
TRDJ1 | . | few | TRDV1 | TGTGCTCTTGGGGAACTCAGGTCTCTACTTCCCCCCGCCCACGGTGGGGGTTTCTCGTACACCGATAAACTCATCTTT | CALGELRSLLPPAHGGGFSYTDKLIF
TRDJ3 | . | many | TRDV2 | TGTGCCTGTGACAGAGCGCCCAACTCCTGGGACACCCGACAGATGTTTTTC | CACDRAPNSWDTRQMFF
TRDJ1 | . | few | TRDV1 | TGTGCTCTTGGGGAACTAGGTTTGTGGTTCCTACGTCGTACTGGGGATCGGTACACCGATAAACTCATCTTT | CALGELGLWFLRRTGDRYTDKLIF
TRDJ1 | TRDD3 | . | TRDV1 | TGTGCTCTTGGGGAAGAGTCCTCCTTCCTACTGGGGGATACGCGTTGGGAGAAACTCATCTTT | CALGEESSFLLGDTRWEKLIF
TRDJ1 | TRDD3 | . | TRDV1 | TGTGCTCTTGGGGAACTGGCCCCTTCGTGGGGGATACAGGGCGATAAACTCATCTTT | CALGELAPSWGIQGDKLIF
TRDJ1 | . | . | TRDV1 | TGTGCTCTTGGGGCACCGGGGCCTTCCTACGGCTGGGGGATAAGGGACACCGATAAACTCATCTTT | CALGAPGPSYGWGIRDTDKLIF
TRDJ1 | TRDD3 | few | TRDV1 | TGTGCTCTTGGGGTCTCGGGGGCCTTCGAATCGTACTGGGGGACTTCTAAACTCATCTTT | CALGVSGAFESYWGTSKLIF
TRDJ1 | . | . | TRDV2 | TGTGCCTGTGACAACTTCTTTCCACGCGCTTTTCTAACCGATAAACTCATCTTT | CACDNFFPRAFLTDKLIF
TRDJ1 | TRDD3 | few | TRDV1 | TGTGCTCTTGGGGATTCCTCCTCCTTATACTGGGGGACCCACACCGATAAACTCATCTTT | CALGDSSSLYWGTHTDKLIF
TRDJ1 | TRDD3 | . | TRDV1 | TGTGCTCTTGGGAACATACTGGGGGATACGAGAAAACTCATCTTT | CALGNILGDTRKLIF
TRDJ1 | TRDD3 | medium-sized | TRDV2 | TGTGCCTGTGACACCTCATCTCACTGGGGGATAGAACTCATCTTT | CACDTSSHWGIELIF
TRDJ1 | TRDD3 | . | TRDV1 | TGTGCTCTTGGGAATTTACCCTACGAACTGGGGGAACTCATCTTT | CALGNLPYELGELIF
TRDJ1 | TRDD3 | . | TRDV1 | TGTGCTCTTGGGGTCCCCTGCAAAACCCCCACTGGGGGATACGGAAGTGGGACCGATAAACTCATCTTT | CALGVPCKTPTGGYGSGTDKLIF
TRDJ1 | TRDD3 | . | TRDV1 | TGTGCTCTTGGGGGCCGACCCCCGAACGAATTCCCGATCTTGGGGGGGGATATATACACCGATAAACTCATCTTT | CALGGRPPNEFPILGGDIYTDKLIF
TRDJ1 | TRDD2 | . | TRDV1 | TGTGCTCTTGGGGACCCCCCTTCCTACGGTATAGGGGTGGCCGATAAACTCATCTTT | CALGDPPSYGIGVADKLIF
TRDJ1 | TRDD3 | few | TRDV1 | TGTGCTCTTGGGGAACCAGCCGCTACGCAACCGTACTGGGGGACTTTGGTTAAACTCATCTTT | CALGEPAATQPYWGTLVKLIF
TRDJ1 | . | . | TRDV1 | TGTGCTCTTGGGGAACTTTTGATACCCCATGCACCTAAACTCATCTTT | CALGELLIPHAPKLIF
TRDJ1 | TRDD3 | few | TRDV1 | TGTGCTCTTGGGGTCCCGACTGGGGGGCGTTACACCGATAAACTCATCTTT | CALGVPTGGRYTDKLIF
TRDJ1 | TRDD3 | . | TRDV1 | TGTGCTCTTGGGGAACTCACCTCTACTGGGGGCCGAAATAAACTCATCTTT | CALGELTSTGGRNKLIF
TRDJ1 | . | . | TRDV1 | TGTGCTCTTGGGCCACCAGGGGATGGAGCTAAACTCATCTTT | CALGPPGDGAKLIF
TRDJ1 | TRDD3 | few | TRDV1 | TGTGCTCTTGGGGAACTTGCCCATACTGGGGGATACACCGATAAACTCATCTTT | CALGELAHTGGYTDKLIF
TRDJ1 | TRDD3 | . | TRDV1 | TGTGCTCTTTGGGTATACTGGGGGACTTACGATAAACTCATCTTT | CALWVYWGTYDKLIF
TRDJ1 | TRDD3 | few | TRDV1 | TGTGCTCTTGGGGGACTGGGGTACATCCACGTCCCTAACACCGATAAACTCATCTTT | CALGGLGYIHVPNTDKLIF
TRDJ1 | TRDD3 | . | TRDV1 | TGTGCTCTTGGGGAACTAGAAGTCCTACTGGGGGCTGAGACCGATAAACTCATCTTT | CALGELEVLLGAETDKLIF
TRDJ1 | . | . | TRDV1 | TGTGCTCTTGGGGAACTTCGACGAGGGGGATATTCCTACCAGTCCGATAAACTCATCTTT | CALGELRRGGYSYQSDKLIF
TRDJ1 | TRDD3 | . | TRDV1 | TGTGCTCTTGGGAACCCCCTCTACGGTACTGGGGGTGGTACCGATAAACTCATCTTT | CALGNPLYGTGGGTDKLIF
TRDJ1 | . | . | TRAV29/DV5 | TGTGCAGCAAGCGGAGGAGTGACGACCCGGAACACCGATAAACTCATCTTT | CAASGGVTTRNTDKLIF